This T cell receptor (beta chain) was captured in a study of T-cell reconstitution after alpha-beta-depleted transplantation in children. General study results and limits: Some patients showed high day-60 TCRbeta diversity, which derived from surviving recipient T cells and thymic progenitors. T-cell numbers and diversity one year post-transplant derived largely from freshly generated T cells. By about two months after transplant, alpha-beta T cells reportedly arose from several hundred graft clones that had expanded.

Trimming took 6 bases from V and 5 from J, leaving 13 bases between them. Germline CDR1 is LNHDA and CDR2 is SQIVND (reference sequence). CDR3 length: 13 residues. About this clonotype: Its target is unknown.

Unique molecular identifiers tagged the TCRbeta library. TCRdb re-called the PCR reads through MiXCR, storing one row per CDR3 protein. Among approximately 110,000 distinct CDR3 sequences listed, around 10% were seen once. The V call is TRBV19, the J call TRBJ1-1; tentatively, D is TRBD1 (5 bases). Material: PBMCs, obtained before TCRalphabeta/CD19-depleted stem cell transplant. The sequence was collected from a boy younger than 10 with acute lymphoblastic leukemia, due to receive a stem cell transplant. CDR3 amino acids: CASREWGGTEAFF. CDR3 in DNA: TGTGCCAGTAGGGAATGGGGCGGGACTGAAGCTTTCTTT.